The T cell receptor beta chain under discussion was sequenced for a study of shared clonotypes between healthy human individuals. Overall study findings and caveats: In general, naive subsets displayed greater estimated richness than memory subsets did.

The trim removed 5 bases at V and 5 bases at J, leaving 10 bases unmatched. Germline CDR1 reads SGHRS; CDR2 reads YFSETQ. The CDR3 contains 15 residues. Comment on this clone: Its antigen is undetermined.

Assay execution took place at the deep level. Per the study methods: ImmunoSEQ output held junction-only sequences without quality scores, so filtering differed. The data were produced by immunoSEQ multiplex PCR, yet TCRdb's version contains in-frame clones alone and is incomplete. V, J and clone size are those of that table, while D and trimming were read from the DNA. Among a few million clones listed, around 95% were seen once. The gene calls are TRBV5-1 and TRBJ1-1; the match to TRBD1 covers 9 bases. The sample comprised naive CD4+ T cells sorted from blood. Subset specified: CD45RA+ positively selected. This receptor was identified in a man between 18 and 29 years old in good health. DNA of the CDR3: TGCGCCAGCAGAGTTACGGGACAGGGAGGAACTGAAGCTTTCTTT. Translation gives CASRVTGQGGTEAFF.